This entry lists 31 T cell receptor beta chains sequenced from one sample in a study of blood T cell repertoires in COVID-19. Produced via immunoSEQ multiplex PCR; TCRdb's table is partial and in-frame only. The repertoire holds about 74,000 clones, with around nine tenths as singletons. Sequencing used peripheral blood. The receptors derive from a woman of 80 years or more with active or convalescent COVID-19.

DNA of the CDR3: TGTGCCATCAGATCAGGGGCCACTGAAGCTTTCTTT. The encoded protein is CAIRSGATEAFF. The chain carries TRBV10-3 and TRBJ1-1, with a weak D call TRBD1 (6 bases). Per germline, CDR1 ENHRY and CDR2 SYGVKD. V was trimmed by 6 bases and J by 4 bases, leaving 9 bases between them. CDR3 length equals 12 residues.

V gene TRBV6-5 combines with J gene TRBJ1-2; D is possibly TRBD1 (5 bases). The CDR3 is 11 amino acids. V was shortened by 7 bases and J by 4 bases, with 7 bases between the two germline ends. The germline CDR1 and CDR2 sequences are MNHEY and SVGAGI. CDR3 residues: CASMGGYGYTF. Here the CDR3 DNA reads TGTGCCAGCATGGGGGGCTATGGCTACACCTTC.

This chain links TRBV19 with TRBJ2-7; the D is unclear. The length of the CDR3 is 14 residues. V was clipped by 4 bases and J by 2 bases, with 12 bases between them. The germline V gene encodes CDR1 LNHDA and CDR2 SQIVND (reference sequence). As DNA, the CDR3 is TGTGCCAGTAGTACCACAGCACCCCCCTACGAGCAGTACTTC. It is translated as CASSTTAPPYEQYF.

The CDR3 DNA is TGTGCCAGCAAAGGGGATACAGGTAACACTGAAGCTTTCTTT. As protein: CASKGDTGNTEAFF. The V gene is TRBV2, the J gene TRBJ1-1; D is perhaps TRBD1 (5 bases). Between the trimmed V and J ends, which lost 7 bases and 2 bases, there was a span of 14 bases. The germline gives CDR1 SNHLY, CDR2 FYNNEI. The CDR3 covers 14 residues.

This chain uses TRBV6-2 or TRBV6-3 with TRBJ1-2; weak D call: TRBD1 (5 bases). This CDR3 contains 14 residues. V shed 0 bases and J shed 3 bases, with 8 bases lying between them. CDR1 and CDR2 (germline): MNHEY, SVGEGT. CDR3 sequence (DNA): TGTGCCAGCAGTTACTCCGGGGGAGACTATGGCTACACCTTC. This gives the protein CASSYSGGDYGYTF.

The V gene is TRBV29-1, the J gene TRBJ2-3, with 7 bases aligning to TRBD1. The CDR3 totals 14 residues. The germline V gene has CDR1 SQVTM and CDR2 ANQGSEA. The V gene end was trimmed by 7 bases and the J gene end by 1 base; junction bases not matched to a gene: 8. This CDR3 reads CSADEGAGTDTQYF. In DNA, the CDR3 is TGCAGCGCCGACGAGGGGGCTGGCACAGATACGCAGTATTTT.

This clone showed up just a few times. V is TRBV7-9 and J is TRBJ2-2, with 11 bases matching TRBD2. The CDR3 covers 16 residues. With 4 bases clipped from V and 1 base from J, the junction kept 2 bases outside the gene matches. CDR1 and CDR2 from the germline V gene are SEHNR and FQNEAQ (reference sequence). As DNA, the CDR3 is TGTGCCAGCAGCTCAGGACTAGCGGGGAACACCGGGGAGCTGTTTTTT. Translated, it gives CASSSGLAGNTGELFF.

This chain uses TRBV18 with TRBJ2-3; 9 nucleotides match TRBD2. Unmatched junction bases numbered 3, after V lost 1 base and J lost 4 bases. Per the germline V gene, CDR1 is KGHSH and CDR2 is LQKENI. The CDR3 extends over 15 amino acids. CDR3 protein: CASSPRTSVPDTQYF. The CDR3 nucleotides are TGTGCCAGCTCACCACGGACTAGCGTCCCAGATACGCAGTATTTT.

The rearrangement links TRBV15 to TRBJ2-5, with a weak D call TRBD2 (5 bases). The CDR3 covers 17 residues. Trimming stripped 0 bases from V and 6 bases from J, with 20 bases between. In germline, CDR1 is LNHNV, CDR2 YYDKDF (reference sequence). The CDR3 DNA reads as TGTGCCACCAGCAGAGATCGGGTCGGGGTGCAAGTGAAGACCCAGTACTTC. Translating gives CATSRDRVGVQVKTQYF.

This chain connects TRBV9 to TRBJ1-2; TRBD1 matches at 8 bases. The V gene's germline CDR1 is SGDLS and CDR2 YYNGEE. The CDR3 is made up of 15 amino acids. Germline trimming cut 1 base from V and 7 bases from J; bases unmatched to any gene: 9. CDR3 in DNA: TGTGCCAGCAGCGTATCGGGACAGGAGTTTAGTGGCTACACCTTC. Translation gives CASSVSGQEFSGYTF.

The J gene is TRBJ2-3, the V gene TRBV30; weak D call: TRBD1 (5 bases). Between the trimmed V and J ends, which lost 8 bases and 2 bases, there was a span of 17 bases. The CDR3 is 14 residues long. Germline V lookup: CDR1 GTSNPN, CDR2 SVGIG (reference sequence). CDR3 amino acids: CAANRRASTDTQYF. Here the CDR3 DNA reads TGTGCCGCAAACCGCAGGGCCTCCACAGATACGCAGTATTTT.

This chain connects TRBV28 to TRBJ2-7; D unresolved. The CDR3 has 17 amino acids. V shed 5 bases and J shed 0 bases, with 20 bases lying between them. The V gene's germline CDR1 is MDHEN and CDR2 SYDVKM. CDR3 nucleotide sequence: TGTGCCAGCAGTCGGAGCCCCCCCGCCACCATCTCCTACGAGCAGTACTTC. Translation gives CASSRSPPATISYEQYF. The full variable domain, in which reference TRBV28 and TRBJ2-7 provide the parts outside the CDR3, is DVKVTQSSRYLVKRTGEKVFLECVQDMDHENMFWYRQDPGLGLRLIYFSYDVKMKEKGDIPEGYSVSREKKERFSLILESASTNQTSMYLCASSRSPPATISYEQYFGPGTRLTVT.

The chain recombines TRBV3-1 (or the pseudogene TRBV3-2) with TRBJ1-2; D ambiguous. The germline CDR1 and CDR2 sequences are LGHDT and YNNKEL (reference sequence). This CDR3 has 13 amino acids. V lost 4 bases to trimming and J lost 4 bases, with 10 bases between them. CDR3 residues: CASSPRTVYGYTF. CDR3 sequence (DNA): TGTGCCAGCAGCCCCCGGACTGTCTATGGCTACACCTTC.

The rearrangement joins TRBV3-1 (or the pseudogene TRBV3-2) to TRBJ1-1; possible D gene TRBD1, 6 bases. Germline values: CDR1 LGHDT, CDR2 YNNKEL (reference sequence). This CDR3 is 15 amino acids long. The V and J ends lost 4 bases and 4 bases respectively, with 16 bases between them. Here the CDR3 reads CASSRSGGLGTEAFF. CDR3 sequence (DNA): TGTGCCAGCAGCCGCTCGGGGGGGCTCGGCACTGAAGCTTTCTTT.

V usage is TRBV5-1 and J usage is TRBJ1-2; maybe TRBD1 (5 bases). V shed 4 bases and J shed 5 bases, with 12 bases lying between them. The CDR3 spans 13 residues. Germline values: CDR1 SGHRS, CDR2 YFSETQ. CDR3 loop: CASSADGGYGYTF. The CDR3 DNA reads as TGCGCCAGCAGCGCTGATGGGGGGTATGGCTACACCTTC.

Comment on this clone: The same CDR3 is also encoded by other DNA sequences in this sample. This chain connects TRBV18 to TRBJ1-1; 7 nucleotides agree with TRBD1. In germline, CDR1 is KGHSH, CDR2 LQKENI. The CDR3 is 13 amino acids. J lost 3 bases, V lost 4 bases, and 2 bases had no gene match. CDR3 in amino acids: CASSRDRDTEAFF. CDR3 sequence (DNA): TGTGCCAGCTCACGCGACAGGGACACTGAAGCTTTCTTT.

V is TRBV13 and J is TRBJ1-3; D is perhaps TRBD1 (6 bases). V gave up 3 bases and J gave up 10 bases, with 16 bases separating them. CDR1 and CDR2 (germline): PRHDT, FYEKMQ (reference sequence). The CDR3 is made up of 14 amino acids. CDR3 region: CASSLNREWGTIYF. The CDR3 DNA follows: TGTGCCAGCAGCTTGAACAGGGAATGGGGGACCATATATTTT.

For the CDR3, the DNA is TGTGCCAGCAGTAACGGGGGGATCTATGGCTACACCTTC. Protein sequence: CASSNGGIYGYTF. The rearrangement uses TRBV12-3 or TRBV12-4 and TRBJ1-2, with D possibly matching TRBD1 (5 bases). The CDR3 has 13 amino acids. Trimming stripped 5 bases from V and 4 bases from J, with 11 bases between.

This clone was seen more than once but under ten times. The CDR3 is CASSEILYRDTAYEQYF. The CDR3 DNA reads as TGTGCCAGCAGTGAAATACTATACCGGGACACCGCCTACGAGCAGTACTTC. This chain links TRBV6-1 with TRBJ2-7, with D perhaps matching TRBD1 (6 bases). The CDR3 runs to 17 residues. The V gene's germline CDR1 is MNHNS and CDR2 SASEGT. V shed 2 bases and J shed 2 bases, with 19 bases lying between them.

The CDR3 loop reads CASSRAGGVSDTQYF. CDR3 DNA: TGCGCCAGCAGCCGGGCGGGGGGTGTGTCAGATACGCAGTATTTT. The J gene is TRBJ2-3, the V gene TRBV4-3, with 8 positions matching TRBD2. Unmatched junction bases numbered 7, after V lost 4 bases and J lost 4 bases. Germline V gives CDR1 LGHNA, CDR2 YSLEER. There are 15 residues in the CDR3.

This clone was observed once. V usage is TRBV27 and J usage is TRBJ2-3; 10 bases line up with TRBD1. CDR1 is MNHEY and CDR2 is SMNVEV in the germline V gene (reference sequence). J lost 3 bases, V lost 3 bases, and 9 bases had no gene match. The CDR3 spans 17 residues. CDR3 amino acids: CASSLVLGDRGTDTQYF. CDR3 bases: TGTGCCAGCAGTTTGGTTTTGGGGGACAGGGGAACAGATACGCAGTATTTT.

The chain links TRBV5-4 to TRBJ2-1; maybe TRBD1 (6 bases). The CDR3 length is 15 residues. From germline, CDR1 is SGHNT and CDR2 YYREEE (reference sequence). V gave up 2 bases and J gave up 7 bases, with 16 bases separating them. Here the CDR3 reads CASSLNRVEPNEQFF. For the CDR3, the DNA is TGTGCCAGCAGCTTAAACAGGGTTGAACCTAATGAGCAGTTCTTC.

The chain couples TRBV10-3 to TRBJ1-1; TRBD1 is a possible D gene (5 bases). Trimming stripped 7 bases from V and 0 bases from J, with 9 bases between. This CDR3 has 13 residues. CDR1 and CDR2 from the germline V gene are ENHRY and SYGVKD. Written as DNA, the CDR3 is TGTGCCATCAACCAGGGTGTGAACACTGAAGCTTTCTTT. Translated: CAINQGVNTEAFF.

This rearrangement joins TRBV5-1 to TRBJ2-1, with D perhaps TRBD2 (6 bases). The length of the CDR3 is 15 residues. Trimming pared 0 bases from V and 10 bases from J, leaving 17 bases between. Germline CDR1 is SGHRS and CDR2 is YFSETQ. The CDR3 here is CASSLGGDSGGEQFF. CDR3 in DNA: TGCGCCAGCAGCTTGGGGGGTGACTCAGGAGGGGAGCAGTTCTTC.

A few counts support this clone. The chain couples TRBV9 to TRBJ1-1; D perhaps matches TRBD1 (5 bases). The CDR3 totals 12 residues. V gave up 0 bases and J gave up 8 bases, with 8 bases separating them. Germline V gene lookup returns CDR1 SGDLS and CDR2 YYNGEE. The CDR3 reads CASSVVGREAFF. The CDR3 DNA follows: TGTGCCAGCAGCGTAGTGGGGCGGGAAGCTTTCTTT.

V gene TRBV19 combines with J gene TRBJ2-1; 8 positions match TRBD2. Germline lookup yields CDR1 LNHDA and CDR2 SQIVND (reference sequence). The CDR3 totals 17 residues. V dropped 10 bases and J dropped 3; count of bases not matched to a gene: 17. The CDR3 nucleotides read TGTGCCACCGGGGAGGCGGGGGGCAGGTTCGTCTACAATGAGCAGTTCTTC. This sequence encodes CATGEAGGRFVYNEQFF.

This clone was counted once. The gene calls are TRBV7-2 and TRBJ2-7; possible D gene TRBD2, 5 bases. The CDR3 loop spans 12 amino acids. The V gene lost 3 bases and the J gene lost 3 bases, with 6 bases spanning the gap. Germline assignment: CDR1 SGHTA and CDR2 FQGNSA. CDR3 coding DNA: TGTGCCAGCAGCTTTACTAGCTACGAGCAGTACTTC. Translating gives CASSFTSYEQYF.

This clone has more than one count but fewer than ten. The chain recombines TRBV7-8 with TRBJ2-3; D might be TRBD1 (5 bases). Germline V gives CDR1 SGHVS, CDR2 FQNEAQ. Deletions cut 5 bases from V and 0 bases from J, with 12 bases between. This CDR3 spans 15 amino acids. The DNA for the CDR3 is TGTGCCAGCAGCACTACGACAGAAAGCACAGATACGCAGTATTTT. It yields the protein CASSTTTESTDTQYF.

The gene calls are TRBV9 and TRBJ2-3, with TRBD1 identical over 8 bases. After removal of 0 bases from V and 1 base from J, the junction contained 7 bases not matched to a gene. This CDR3 has 17 amino acids. Germline CDR1 is SGDLS and CDR2 is YYNGEE. The CDR3 loop is CASSVVGQGAGTDTQYF. The DNA for the CDR3 is TGTGCCAGCAGCGTAGTAGGGCAGGGGGCGGGCACAGATACGCAGTATTTT.

The chain joins TRBV4-1 to TRBJ2-5; D uncertain. Trimming removed 0 bases at V and 7 bases at J, with 6 bases between. The germline gives CDR1 MGHRA, CDR2 YSYEKL. This CDR3 is 12 amino acids long. The CDR3 DNA reads TGCGCCAGCAGCCAAGATTCGGGGACCCAGTACTTC. Translation gives CASSQDSGTQYF.

This sequence joins TRBV7-8 and TRBJ2-1, with TRBD2 matching over 7 bases. This CDR3 region has 15 residues. Germline V gives CDR1 SGHVS, CDR2 FQNEAQ. With 4 bases clipped from V and 6 bases from J, the junction kept 9 bases outside the gene matches. The CDR3 DNA follows: TGTGCCAGCAGCTCCCCCCTGGGGGGGAGCAATGAGCAGTTCTTC. This encodes CASSSPLGGSNEQFF. Based on the CDR3 plus reference TRBV7-8 and TRBJ2-1, the full variable domain is GAGVSQSPRYKVAKRGQDVALRCDPISGHVSLFWYQQALGQGPEFLTYFQNEAQLDKSGLPSDRFFAERPEGSVSTLKIQRTQQEDSAVYLCASSSPLGGSNEQFFGPGTRLTVL.